Listed below are T cell receptor beta chains from one sample, sequenced in a study of T-cell memory formation after mild COVID-19. Using its own MiXCR run on the 5' RACE reads, TCRdb lists one record per CDR3 protein. The data show 50,000 or so distinct CDR3 sequences, with over 8.5% seen just once and roughly 10% held by the top ten. The sequenced sample consisted of PBMCs or a T cell subset sorted from them (not recorded which). These receptors were obtained from an adult woman who had mild COVID-19 (a few samples of this study predate the infection). Cell type and time point are not known. CDR3s include the opening cysteine and the closing phenylalanine or tryptophan. Fields, in order: D gene, J gene, clone size, V gene, CDR3 DNA, CDR3 protein. A D gene is named only where the DNA matches it firmly. Clone size appears in some rows only: once, few, many, or a class for an expanded clone.

d_call: -
j_call: TRBJ1-6
clone_size: -
v_call: TRBV20-1
cdr3_nt: TGCAGTGCTTCACCGGGCCTACAGGAAGGTTCACCCCTCCACTTT
cdr3_aa: CSASPGLQEGSPLHF

d_call: TRBD1
j_call: TRBJ2-2
clone_size: -
v_call: TRBV5-1
cdr3_nt: TGCGCCAGCAGCACCGGACAGGGGAGAGGCGCCGGGGAGCTGTTTTTT
cdr3_aa: CASSTGQGRGAGELFF

d_call: TRBD1
j_call: TRBJ2-5
clone_size: many
v_call: TRBV7-8
cdr3_nt: TGTGCCAGCAGCTTAGATCCGGACAGGTCAGAGACCCAGTACTTC
cdr3_aa: CASSLDPDRSETQYF

d_call: -
j_call: TRBJ1-2
clone_size: many
v_call: TRBV5-1
cdr3_nt: TGCGCCAGCAGCTTCGACCGCTATGGCTACACCTTC
cdr3_aa: CASSFDRYGYTF

d_call: -
j_call: TRBJ2-3
clone_size: few
v_call: TRBV12-3/TRBV12-4
cdr3_nt: TGTGCCAGCAGTTGGAAAGCAAACCACGGAAGGACAGATACGCAGTATTTT
cdr3_aa: CASSWKANHGRTDTQYF

d_call: TRBD1
j_call: TRBJ1-2
clone_size: -
v_call: TRBV7-2
cdr3_nt: TGTGCCAGCAGACCGACAGGGGGCTACCCGGGCTACACCTTC
cdr3_aa: CASRPTGGYPGYTF

d_call: -
j_call: TRBJ2-1
clone_size: many
v_call: TRBV21-1
cdr3_nt: TGTGCCAGCAGCAAAGACCATGCTAGCGGGAAATCCCGCTTCTCCTACAATGAGCAGTTCTTC
cdr3_aa: CASSKDHASGKSRFSYNEQFF

d_call: -
j_call: TRBJ2-5
clone_size: many
v_call: TRBV7-9
cdr3_nt: TGTGCCAGCACCTTATTGGGCTCCGGTGGTGGGTCCCAAGAGACCCAGTACTTC
cdr3_aa: CASTLLGSGGGSQETQYF

d_call: TRBD1
j_call: TRBJ2-7
clone_size: many
v_call: TRBV5-5
cdr3_nt: TGTGCCAGCAGCCACCACCGGGACAGTACCTACGAGCAGTACTTC
cdr3_aa: CASSHHRDSTYEQYF

d_call: -
j_call: TRBJ2-7
clone_size: many
v_call: TRBV4-3
cdr3_nt: TGCGCCAGCAGCCAAGCAGGCGGGGCGTCCTACGAGCAGTACTTC
cdr3_aa: CASSQAGGASYEQYF

d_call: TRBD2
j_call: TRBJ2-1
clone_size: -
v_call: TRBV5-1
cdr3_nt: TGCGCCAGCAGCCGGACTAGCGGGCCACGGAATGAGCAGTTCTTC
cdr3_aa: CASSRTSGPRNEQFF

d_call: -
j_call: TRBJ2-7
clone_size: many
v_call: TRBV5-1
cdr3_nt: TGCGCCAGCAGCGTGGACAGCGCCTACGAGCAGTACTTC
cdr3_aa: CASSVDSAYEQYF

d_call: TRBD2
j_call: TRBJ2-7
clone_size: many
v_call: TRBV9
cdr3_nt: TGTGCCAGCAGCGCTGAACCGGGACTAGCCTACGAGCAGTACTTC
cdr3_aa: CASSAEPGLAYEQYF

d_call: TRBD2
j_call: TRBJ2-3
clone_size: many
v_call: TRBV6-6
cdr3_nt: TGTGCCAGCAGTTACGGGATGTGGTCAGCGGGAAACCTACCTAGCACAGATACGCAGTATTTT
cdr3_aa: CASSYGMWSAGNLPSTDTQYF

d_call: TRBD2
j_call: TRBJ2-7
clone_size: few
v_call: TRBV10-3
cdr3_nt: TGTGCCATCAGCGAAAGCGGGAGCGGTTACGAGCAGTACTTC
cdr3_aa: CAISESGSGYEQYF

d_call: -
j_call: TRBJ2-3
clone_size: many
v_call: TRBV5-1
cdr3_nt: TGCGCCAGCAGCCGTATCCCAACAACAGCGGGAGGACAGGGAAGCACAGATACGCAGTATTTT
cdr3_aa: CASSRIPTTAGGQGSTDTQYF

d_call: -
j_call: TRBJ1-1
clone_size: -
v_call: TRBV18
cdr3_nt: TGTGCCATCTCACCAATGAAGCTAGCGGGTAGCACTGAAGCTTTCTTT
cdr3_aa: CAISPMKLAGSTEAFF

d_call: -
j_call: TRBJ2-2
clone_size: few
v_call: TRBV29-1
cdr3_nt: TGCAGCGCCGGGGCGCTTGGGAACACCGGGGAGCTGTTTTTT
cdr3_aa: CSAGALGNTGELFF

d_call: -
j_call: TRBJ1-1
clone_size: few
v_call: TRBV18
cdr3_nt: TGTGCCAGCTCACCGGGCCCGGGGACTGAAGCTTTCTTT
cdr3_aa: CASSPGPGTEAFF

d_call: TRBD2
j_call: TRBJ2-2
clone_size: -
v_call: TRBV5-1
cdr3_nt: TGCGCCAGCAGCTTGGAACTAGCGGGAACCGGGGAGCTGTTTTTT
cdr3_aa: CASSLELAGTGELFF

d_call: -
j_call: TRBJ2-1
clone_size: many
v_call: TRBV7-2
cdr3_nt: TGTGCCAGCAGCTTAGTGGGGCAAGTGGAGGACGTAGAGCAGTTCTTC
cdr3_aa: CASSLVGQVEDVEQFF

d_call: -
j_call: TRBJ1-2
clone_size: -
v_call: TRBV6-1
cdr3_nt: TGTGCCAGCAGTGAAGGTTACTATGGCTACACCTTC
cdr3_aa: CASSEGYYGYTF

d_call: -
j_call: TRBJ1-1
clone_size: many
v_call: TRBV7-2
cdr3_nt: TGTGCCAGCAGGGAGGACATGAACACTGAAGCTTTCTTT
cdr3_aa: CASREDMNTEAFF

d_call: -
j_call: TRBJ2-1
clone_size: few
v_call: TRBV4-3
cdr3_nt: TGCGCCAGCAGCCAAGATCAAGGAAGGTATGAGCAGTTCTTC
cdr3_aa: CASSQDQGRYEQFF

d_call: -
j_call: TRBJ2-3
clone_size: few
v_call: TRBV15
cdr3_nt: TGTGCCACCAGCACCCGAGGGTTAGATACGCAGTATTTT
cdr3_aa: CATSTRGLDTQYF

d_call: -
j_call: TRBJ2-3
clone_size: -
v_call: TRBV11-2
cdr3_nt: TGTGCCAGCAGCCCCCCCGGACTAACAGATACGCAGTATTTT
cdr3_aa: CASSPPGLTDTQYF

d_call: -
j_call: TRBJ1-4
clone_size: many
v_call: TRBV7-8
cdr3_nt: TGTGCCAGCAGCCGGGGGCGGACTAATGAAAAACTGTTTTTT
cdr3_aa: CASSRGRTNEKLFF

d_call: TRBD1
j_call: TRBJ2-2
clone_size: few
v_call: TRBV5-1
cdr3_nt: TGCGCCAGCAGCCGCACCGGGACAGAGGCCGGGGAGCTGTTTTTT
cdr3_aa: CASSRTGTEAGELFF

d_call: TRBD2
j_call: TRBJ2-3
clone_size: few
v_call: TRBV11-2
cdr3_nt: TGTGCCAGCAGCTTGGGACTAGCGGTGGATACGCAGTATTTT
cdr3_aa: CASSLGLAVDTQYF

d_call: -
j_call: TRBJ1-1
clone_size: -
v_call: TRBV6-6
cdr3_nt: TGTGCCAGCAGCGACAGCCGCGCGTTGAACACTGAAGCTTTCTTT
cdr3_aa: CASSDSRALNTEAFF

d_call: -
j_call: TRBJ1-3
clone_size: few
v_call: TRBV5-1
cdr3_nt: TGCGCCAGCAAGGGGGGAACTTATGGAAACACCATATATTTT
cdr3_aa: CASKGGTYGNTIYF

d_call: -
j_call: TRBJ2-1
clone_size: -
v_call: TRBV4-1
cdr3_nt: TGCGCCGCGGGGCGTGACACCTACAATGAGCAGTTCTTC
cdr3_aa: CAAGRDTYNEQFF

d_call: -
j_call: TRBJ2-1
clone_size: -
v_call: TRBV7-3
cdr3_nt: TGTGCCAGCAGCTTATCCCCCTCGGGCTCCTACAATGAGCAGTTCTTC
cdr3_aa: CASSLSPSGSYNEQFF

d_call: TRBD2
j_call: TRBJ2-3
clone_size: many
v_call: TRBV7-4
cdr3_nt: TGTGCCAGCAGCTTCGGGGAGCGGGAGGGCCCGGATACGCAGTATTTT
cdr3_aa: CASSFGEREGPDTQYF

d_call: -
j_call: TRBJ2-7
clone_size: few
v_call: TRBV5-4
cdr3_nt: TGTGCCAGCAGCTTGGAGTCTGGGGACCTCTCCTACGAGCAGTACTTC
cdr3_aa: CASSLESGDLSYEQYF

d_call: -
j_call: TRBJ1-1
clone_size: -
v_call: TRBV27
cdr3_nt: TGTGCCAGCAGACCAAGGGAAGGGAACACTGAAGCTTTCTTT
cdr3_aa: CASRPREGNTEAFF

d_call: -
j_call: TRBJ2-7
clone_size: many
v_call: TRBV5-1
cdr3_nt: TGCGCCAGCAGCTTCAGCGCGTACGAGCAGTACTTC
cdr3_aa: CASSFSAYEQYF

d_call: TRBD2
j_call: TRBJ2-3
clone_size: few
v_call: TRBV24-1
cdr3_nt: TGTGCCACCAGTGATTCCCGGGGGACTAGCGGGAGCCGGGATACGCAGTATTTT
cdr3_aa: CATSDSRGTSGSRDTQYF

d_call: -
j_call: TRBJ1-2
clone_size: few
v_call: TRBV29-1
cdr3_nt: TGCAGCGTTGAAGGGCACGACTATGGCTACACCTTC
cdr3_aa: CSVEGHDYGYTF

d_call: -
j_call: TRBJ1-2
clone_size: -
v_call: TRBV27
cdr3_nt: TGTGCCAGCAGTTTCTCCACTCCCGCCATTTATGGCTACACCTTC
cdr3_aa: CASSFSTPAIYGYTF

d_call: -
j_call: TRBJ2-1
clone_size: few
v_call: TRBV12-3/TRBV12-4
cdr3_nt: TGTGCCAGCAGTTTCAGTTCTTTCTCCTACAATGAGCAGTTCTTC
cdr3_aa: CASSFSSFSYNEQFF

d_call: TRBD2
j_call: TRBJ2-5
clone_size: few
v_call: TRBV18
cdr3_nt: TGTGCCAGCTCACCACCCCGTGGGGGAAGCGGGAGACAGTACTTC
cdr3_aa: CASSPPRGGSGRQYF

d_call: TRBD2
j_call: TRBJ2-1
clone_size: many
v_call: TRBV7-2
cdr3_nt: TGTGCCAGCAGCTCCCGGGCGACTAGCGGGAGGGCCTTGTACAATGAGCAGTTCTTC
cdr3_aa: CASSSRATSGRALYNEQFF

d_call: -
j_call: TRBJ2-6
clone_size: many
v_call: TRBV4-1
cdr3_nt: TGCGCCAGCAGCCAAGTTTTAGGAGTTGGGGCCAACGTCCTGACTTTC
cdr3_aa: CASSQVLGVGANVLTF

d_call: TRBD2
j_call: TRBJ2-3
clone_size: few
v_call: TRBV7-6
cdr3_nt: TGTGCCAGCAGCTTAAGGGGCGCGGGGGTGACAGATACGCAGTATTTT
cdr3_aa: CASSLRGAGVTDTQYF